Following are 7 T cell receptor beta chains from one sample sequenced in a study of blood T cells in healthy people across ages. With a J-beta primer mix and a sample-barcoded 5' primer, a second PCR ran roughly 7 to 11 cycles. TCRdb recomputed calls from the 5' RACE reads with MiXCR, one row per CDR3 protein. The table includes about 1,400,000 distinct CDR3 sequences, about 40% detected once. The sample was blood. The receptors were gathered from a woman aged 18-30 years in good health.

This clonotype was counted only a few times. This chain uses TRBV7-2 with TRBJ2-1; no reliable D call. The CDR3 consists of 14 residues. Between the trimmed V and J ends, which lost 1 base and 4 bases, there was a span of 8 bases. Germline V gives CDR1 SGHTA, CDR2 FQGNSA. The CDR3 region has the DNA TGTGCCAGCAGCTTAGTGGCGGCGTACAATGAGCAGTTCTTC. Amino acids: CASSLVAAYNEQFF.

This sequence joins TRBV4-2 and TRBJ2-7, with TRBD2 matching over 7 bases. The germline V gene encodes CDR1 LGHNA and CDR2 YNFKEQ. The CDR3 has 17 residues. V shed 4 bases, J shed 7 bases, and the junction held 19 bases outside the gene matches. The CDR3 region is CASSLPTGTSGTNEQYF. CDR3 in DNA: TGTGCCAGCAGCCTCCCCACGGGGACGAGCGGGACCAATGAGCAGTACTTC.

The chain combines TRBV24-1 with TRBJ2-7; D is perhaps TRBD1 or TRBD2 (5 bases each). The CDR3 has 12 amino acids. From germline, CDR1 is KGHDR and CDR2 SFDVKD. V gave up 11 bases and J gave up 4 bases, with 14 bases separating them. Here the CDR3 reads CARGRIRYEQYF. The DNA of the CDR3 is TGTGCCAGGGGACGGATAAGATACGAGCAGTACTTC.

This clonotype showed up just once. This rearrangement joins TRBV2 to TRBJ2-3; 11 nucleotides agree with TRBD1. CDR3 length: 15 residues. The germline V gene encodes CDR1 SNHLY and CDR2 FYNNEI. V lost 7 bases to trimming and J lost 4 bases; unmatched junction nucleotides: 7. The CDR3 DNA sequence: TGTGCCAGCACCGGGGGGACAGGGGGACCAGATACGCAGTATTTT. Translation: CASTGGTGGPDTQYF.

This clonotype was detected only a few times. The chain links TRBV20-1 to TRBJ2-7; the match to TRBD2 covers 8 bases. The trim removed 5 bases at V and 4 bases at J, leaving 7 bases unmatched. The germline CDR1 and CDR2 sequences are DFQATT and SNEGSKA (reference sequence). The length of the CDR3 is 13 residues. The CDR3: CSAPKAGGYEQYF. The CDR3 DNA follows: TGCAGTGCTCCCAAGGCGGGAGGTTACGAGCAGTACTTC.

With regard to this clonotype: At one boundary the junction diverges from the germline segment, which might be a read error. The rearrangement joins TRBV27 to TRBJ2-3, with 12 bases fitting TRBD2. This CDR3 is built from 16 residues. Germline CDR1 and CDR2: MNHEY and SMNVEV (reference sequence). The CDR3 nucleotides are TGTGCCGGCAGTACCCGACTAGCGGGGGGCACAGATACGCAGTATTTT. It encodes CAGSTRLAGGTDTQYF.

The chain recombines TRBV6-5 with TRBJ2-7, with TRBD1 identical over 8 bases. Germline CDR1 and CDR2: MNHEY and SVGAGI. V shed 0 bases, J shed 3 bases, and the junction held 7 bases outside the gene matches. The CDR3 runs to 16 residues. The CDR3, as DNA: TGTGCCAGCAGTTACTCTCCCCCGGGGACAGGCTACGAGCAGTACTTC. This translates into CASSYSPPGTGYEQYF.